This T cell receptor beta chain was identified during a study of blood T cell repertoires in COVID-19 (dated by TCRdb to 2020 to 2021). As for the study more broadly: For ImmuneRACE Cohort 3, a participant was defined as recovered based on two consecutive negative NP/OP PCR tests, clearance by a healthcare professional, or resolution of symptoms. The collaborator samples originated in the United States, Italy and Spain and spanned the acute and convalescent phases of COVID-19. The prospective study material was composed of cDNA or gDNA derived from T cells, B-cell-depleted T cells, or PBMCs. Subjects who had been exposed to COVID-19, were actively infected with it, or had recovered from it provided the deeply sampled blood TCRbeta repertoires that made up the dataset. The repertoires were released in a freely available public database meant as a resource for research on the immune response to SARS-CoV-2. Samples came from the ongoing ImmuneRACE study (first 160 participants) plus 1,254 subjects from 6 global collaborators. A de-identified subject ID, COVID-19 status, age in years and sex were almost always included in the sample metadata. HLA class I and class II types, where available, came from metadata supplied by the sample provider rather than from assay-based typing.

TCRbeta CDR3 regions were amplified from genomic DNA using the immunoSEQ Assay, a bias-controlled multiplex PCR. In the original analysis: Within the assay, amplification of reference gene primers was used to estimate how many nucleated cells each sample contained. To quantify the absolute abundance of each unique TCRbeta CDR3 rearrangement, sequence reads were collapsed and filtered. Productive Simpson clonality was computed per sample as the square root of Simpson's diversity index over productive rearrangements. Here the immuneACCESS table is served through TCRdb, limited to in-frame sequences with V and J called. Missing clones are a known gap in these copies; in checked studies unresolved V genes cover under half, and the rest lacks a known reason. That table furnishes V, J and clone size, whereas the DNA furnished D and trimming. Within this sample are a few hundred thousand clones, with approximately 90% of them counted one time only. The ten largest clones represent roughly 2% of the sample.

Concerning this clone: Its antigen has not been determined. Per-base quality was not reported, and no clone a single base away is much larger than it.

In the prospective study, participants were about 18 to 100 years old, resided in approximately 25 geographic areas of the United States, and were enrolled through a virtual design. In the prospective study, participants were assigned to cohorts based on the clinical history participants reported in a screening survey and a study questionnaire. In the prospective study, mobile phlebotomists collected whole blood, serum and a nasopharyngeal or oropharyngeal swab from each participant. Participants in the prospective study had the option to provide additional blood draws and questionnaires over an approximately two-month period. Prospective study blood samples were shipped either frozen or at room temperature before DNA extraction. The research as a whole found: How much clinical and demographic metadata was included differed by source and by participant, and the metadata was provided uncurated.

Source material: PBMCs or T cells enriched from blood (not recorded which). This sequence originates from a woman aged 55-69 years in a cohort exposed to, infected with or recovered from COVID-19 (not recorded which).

The CDR3 protein sequence reads: CASSIKTGGLNTEAFF. DNA sequence: TGTGCCAGCAGCATTAAGACAGGGGGCTTAAACACTGAAGCTTTCTTT. The chain is encoded by TRBV13 joined to TRBJ1-1; TRBD1 matches 10 bases in the middle. The germline V gene (reference sequence) supplies CDR1 PRHDT and CDR2 FYEKMQ. Germline trimming: 5 bases from V, 2 bases from J; junction bases outside gene matches: 8. The CDR3 measures 16 amino acids from cysteine to phenylalanine. Of the read, only the CDR3 DNA is kept; its 48 bases are in frame from base 1.